The 13 T cell receptor beta chains below were found in one sample sequenced in a study of blood T cell repertoires in COVID-19. Data came from immunoSEQ multiplex PCR; TCRdb stores just in-frame clones and leaves some out. Of 98,000 or so clones listed, 87% were seen once; the top ten hold over 12%. Sequencing used peripheral blood. The receptor set was obtained from a man aged 45-65 years with acute or convalescent COVID-19.

The CDR3 reads CASKIAGVENEQFF. CDR3 DNA sequence: TGTGCCAGCAAAATAGCGGGAGTGGAAAATGAGCAGTTCTTC. The J gene is TRBJ2-1, the V gene TRBV14, with 9 bases fitting TRBD2. CDR1 is SGHDN, CDR2 FVKESK, per germline. After removal of 7 bases from V and 7 bases from J, the junction contained 8 bases not matched to a gene. The CDR3 sequence is 14 residues long. The full variable domain, its missing parts supplied by reference TRBV14 and TRBJ2-1, is EAGVTQFPSHSVIEKGQTVTLRCDPISGHDNLYWYRRVMGKEIKFLLHFVKESKQDESGMPNNRFLAERTGGTYSTLKVQPAELEDSGVYFCASKIAGVENEQFFGPGTRLTVL.

V gene TRBV3-1 (or the pseudogene TRBV3-2) combines with J gene TRBJ1-1; weak D call: TRBD1 (6 bases). V dropped 0 bases and J dropped 4 bases, with 12 bases sitting between them. CDR3 length: 15 residues. The germline gives CDR1 LGHDT, CDR2 YNNKEL (reference sequence). Here the CDR3 DNA reads TGTGCCAGCAGCCAAGATTGGACAGTCATCACTGAAGCTTTCTTT. Protein product: CASSQDWTVITEAFF.

The chain links TRBV6-5 to TRBJ2-3; D remains unclear. Per the germline V gene, CDR1 is MNHEY and CDR2 is SVGAGI. The CDR3 length is 12 residues. Trimming took 5 bases from V and 2 from J, leaving 5 bases between them. The CDR3 DNA sequence: TGTGCCAGCAGTCACACCACAGATACGCAGTATTTT. This gives the protein CASSHTTDTQYF.

The table lists this clone with a few counts. This chain joins TRBV6-2 or TRBV6-3 and TRBJ2-1, with 11 bases that match TRBD2. V was clipped by 5 bases and J by 5 bases; unmatched bases: 5. The germline V gene encodes CDR1 MNHEY and CDR2 SVGEGT. The CDR3 spans 15 residues. The CDR3 nucleotides are TGTGCCAGCAGTCTCGAGGGACTAGCGGACAATGAGCAGTTCTTC. Its protein is CASSLEGLADNEQFF.

The chain combines TRBV2 with TRBJ1-2, with 8 positions matching TRBD1. Trimming took 8 bases from V and 7 from J; bases not matched to a gene: 12. This CDR3 comprises 14 residues. The germline V gene encodes CDR1 SNHLY and CDR2 FYNNEI. As DNA, the CDR3 is TGTGCCAGCCGACCGACAGGGGACCTATCTGGCTACACCTTC. This gives the protein CASRPTGDLSGYTF.

This sequence joins TRBV18 and TRBJ2-3; no clear D. This CDR3 comprises 14 residues. V lost 4 bases, J lost 2 bases, and 10 bases lay in between. The V gene's germline CDR1 is KGHSH and CDR2 LQKENI. The CDR3 reads CASSLIQDTDTQYF. Here the CDR3 DNA reads TGTGCCAGCTCACTCATACAAGACACAGATACGCAGTATTTT.

The CDR3 nucleotides read TGTGCCAGCAGGACAGGGGTGGGCACCGGGGAGCTGTTTTTT. Its translation: CASRTGVGTGELFF. The chain joins TRBV6-5 to TRBJ2-2; TRBD1 matches 8 bases. The V gene's germline CDR1 is MNHEY and CDR2 SVGAGI. V was clipped by 6 bases and J by 4 bases; unmatched bases: 4. The CDR3 spans 14 residues.

V and J are TRBV4-1 and TRBJ2-7, with 7 bases matching TRBD2. Losses at the gene ends were 0 bases for V and 4 bases for J; bases not matched to a gene: 3. The CDR3 length is 14 residues. CDR1 and CDR2 (germline): MGHRA, YSYEKL. The CDR3 DNA sequence: TGCGCCAGCAGCCAAGAGGGTAGCGGGTACGAGCAGTACTTC. Its protein is CASSQEGSGYEQYF.

The chain links TRBV23-1 to TRBJ2-2; the match to TRBD2 covers 13 bases. TRBV23-1 is an open reading frame whose function is uncertain. The CDR3 loop spans 15 amino acids. V lost 6 bases and J lost 6; bases outside the gene matches: 4. The CDR3 loop is CASSETSGRPGELFF. The CDR3 bases are TGCGCCAGCAGCGAGACTAGCGGGAGGCCCGGGGAGCTGTTTTTT.

This sequence joins TRBV11-2 and TRBJ2-5; D not resolved. Germline V lookup: CDR1 SGHAT, CDR2 FQNNGV. V was shortened by 4 bases and J by 2 bases, with 11 bases between the two germline ends. This CDR3 comprises 14 residues. This chain's CDR3 is CASSSFAVQETQYF. In DNA form, the CDR3 reads TGTGCCAGCAGCTCCTTCGCGGTACAAGAGACCCAGTACTTC. The full variable domain, rest sourced from reference TRBV11-2 and TRBJ2-5, is EAGVAQSPRYKIIEKRQSVAFWCNPISGHATLYWYQQILGQGPKLLIQFQNNGVVDDSQLPKDRFSAERLKGVDSTLKIQPAKLEDSAVYLCASSSFAVQETQYFGPGTRLLVL.

The chain employs TRBV28 and TRBJ2-5, with D perhaps TRBD1 (5 bases). Germline values: CDR1 MDHEN, CDR2 SYDVKM. The CDR3 loop spans 13 amino acids. The germline V and J ends were trimmed by 4 bases and 5 bases, with 11 bases remaining between them. CDR3 protein: CASSSGRRETQYF. The CDR3 DNA follows: TGTGCCAGCAGTTCAGGGCGGCGGGAGACCCAGTACTTC.

The chain carries TRBV7-6 and TRBJ2-5; TRBD1 matches 7 bases. Germline loops: CDR1 SGHVS, CDR2 FNYEAQ. J lost 6 bases, V lost 5 bases, and 12 bases had no gene match. The CDR3 loop spans 15 amino acids. The CDR3 spells CASSPGTVVRQTQYF. DNA of the CDR3: TGTGCCAGCAGCCCCGGGACAGTGGTTAGGCAGACCCAGTACTTC. Using reference TRBV7-6 and TRBJ2-5 for the parts outside the CDR3, the full variable domain is GAGVSQSPRYKVTKRGQDVALRCDPISGHVSLYWYRQALGQGPEFLTYFNYEAQQDKSGLPNDRFSAERPEGSISTLTIQRTEQRDSAMYRCASSPGTVVRQTQYFGPGTRLLVL.

This chain joins TRBV9 and TRBJ2-1, with 7 bases matching TRBD1. V dropped 4 bases and J dropped 0; count of bases not matched to a gene: 7. CDR3 size: 16 residues. Germline lookup yields CDR1 SGDLS and CDR2 YYNGEE. CDR3 residues: CASSPTTGSSYNEQFF. Here the CDR3 DNA reads TGTGCCAGCAGCCCTACGACAGGGAGCTCCTACAATGAGCAGTTCTTC.